This T cell receptor (beta chain) is from a study of T-cell memory formation after mild COVID-19. In the study overall: TCR clusters were largely donor specific.

The study, taken as a whole, reports: What remained unconfirmed was the SARS-CoV-2 specificity of second-wave clones peaking on day 37. CD4+ contracting clones were mainly CM and EM; CD8+ ones, EMRA.

This clonotype was observed many times. Its antigen remains unknown. Constant-segment primers were used for 5'RACE, and the resulting TCR alpha and TCR beta cDNA libraries carried sample barcodes and UMIs. A single record per CDR3 protein comes from TCRdb applying MiXCR to the 5' RACE reads. In the table there are about 250,000 distinct CDR3 sequences, 15% of which are singletons. This TCR was sampled from an adult woman who had mild COVID-19 (a few samples of this study predate the infection). Cell type and time point are not known. Sequencing was carried out using PBMCs or a T cell subset sorted from them (not recorded which).

CDR3 protein: CASSLDDRYEQYF. CDR3 DNA: TGTGCCAGCAGCTTGGACGATCGCTACGAGCAGTACTTC. The chain links TRBV7-8 to TRBJ2-7; D is unclear. Germline V gene lookup returns CDR1 SGHVS and CDR2 FQNEAQ. Trimming cost V 3 bases and J 3 bases, with 9 bases left between them. The CDR3 sequence is 13 residues long.